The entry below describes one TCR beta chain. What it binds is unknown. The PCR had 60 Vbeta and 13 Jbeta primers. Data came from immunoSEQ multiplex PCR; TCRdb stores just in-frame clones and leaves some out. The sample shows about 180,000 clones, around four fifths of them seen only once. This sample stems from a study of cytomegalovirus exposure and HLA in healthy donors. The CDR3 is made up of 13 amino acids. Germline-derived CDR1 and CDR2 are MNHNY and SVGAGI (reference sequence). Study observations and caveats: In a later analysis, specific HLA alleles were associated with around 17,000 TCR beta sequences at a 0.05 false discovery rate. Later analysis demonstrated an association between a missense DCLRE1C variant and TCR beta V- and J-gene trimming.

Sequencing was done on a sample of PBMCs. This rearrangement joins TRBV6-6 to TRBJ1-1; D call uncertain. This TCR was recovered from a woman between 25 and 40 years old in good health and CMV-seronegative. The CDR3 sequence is CGGRGGGWTEAFF. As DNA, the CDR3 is TGTGGGGGTCGAGGTGGAGGGTGGACTGAAGCTTTCTTT.